This TCR beta chain was sequenced in a study of spatial heterogeneity in lung cancer. About the research overall: Averaged across combinations, each unique TCR and UMI pairing appeared more than ten times in raw reads, which were uncorrected.

This clonotype was detected ten times or more. What it binds is not known. Study-wide results and caveats: Tumors with more nonsynonymous mutations had more expanded intratumoral alpha and beta TCRs.

This CDR3 has 13 amino acids. Germline CDR1 reads LGHNA; CDR2 reads YNFKEQ. V was cut by 9 bases and J by 6 bases, with 16 bases left in between. TCRdb used MiXCR to reprocess the 5' RACE reads, holding one entry per CDR3 protein. Among over 10,000 distinct CDR3 sequences, under 6.5% were seen once, and the ten largest hold 35% to 40%. Regarding time point: sample taken at primary tumor resection. This sequence was found in a male donor with early-stage non-small cell lung cancer. Sequences were derived from lung tumor tissue, sampled at surgery. This chain joins TRBV4-2 and TRBJ2-3, with a possible D match to TRBD1 (6 bases). The CDR3 region is CASQPGGWDTQYF. CDR3 coding DNA: TGTGCCAGTCAACCTGGGGGCTGGGATACGCAGTATTTT.